One sample yielded the 26 T cell receptor beta chains listed below, sequenced in a study of shared clonotypes between healthy human individuals. Some clones are missing from TCRdb's copy, which holds only in-frame ones; the method was immunoSEQ multiplex PCR. The repertoire includes around 1,100,000 clones, around 77% of them detected once, and 0.89% sits in the top ten. The sequenced sample was memory CD4+ T cells from PBMCs. Regarding subset: CD45RA-negative fraction. The receptors here all came from a man aged 18 to 29 in good health. Some clones in this sample may be carry-over from other donors' samples.

This clone has only one observation. This sequence joins TRBV5-1 and TRBJ2-3; D ambiguous. The CDR3 covers 14 residues. V was trimmed by 4 bases and J by 3 bases, leaving 12 bases between them. In germline, CDR1 is SGHRS, CDR2 YFSETQ. The CDR3 DNA reads as TGCGCCAGCAGCCCTGGGCTGGGGACAGATACGCAGTATTTT. Protein sequence: CASSPGLGTDTQYF.

This CDR3 is CASSLGAGGSNYGYTF. As DNA, the CDR3 is TGCGCCAGCAGCTTGGGAGCAGGGGGCTCCAACTATGGCTACACCTTC. The chain couples TRBV5-1 to TRBJ1-2, with TRBD1 matching over 8 bases. Germline CDR1 reads SGHRS; CDR2 reads YFSETQ. The junction had 6 bases not matched to a gene; V was cut back by 0 bases and J by 2 bases. The CDR3 is 16 residues long.

The chain has TRBV27 and TRBJ1-5; D gene uncertain. This CDR3 is built from 14 residues. V lost 3 bases and J 3 bases, leaving 9 bases between the germline ends. Germline-derived CDR1 and CDR2 are MNHEY and SMNVEV (reference sequence). The DNA of the CDR3 is TGTGCCAGCAGTTTTTTGGGAGACAATCAGCCCCAGCATTTT. Translating it yields CASSFLGDNQPQHF.

J is TRBJ1-2 and V is TRBV21-1. TRBV21-1 is assigned pseudogene status. This CDR3 contains 11 residues. The chain's CDR3 is CASSTSDGYTF. CDR3 DNA: TGTGCCAGCAGCACCTCCGATGGCTACACCTTC.

This chain links TRBV4-3 with TRBJ2-5, with D perhaps matching TRBD1 (5 bases). Between the trimmed V and J ends, which lost 0 bases and 2 bases, there was a span of 10 bases. Germline lookup yields CDR1 LGHNA and CDR2 YSLEER. This CDR3 has 15 amino acids. The CDR3 DNA sequence: TGCGCCAGCAGCCAAGAGTGGGGCCCACAAGAGACCCAGTACTTC. It translates to CASSQEWGPQETQYF.

This clone has ten or more counts. In DNA, the CDR3 is TGCGCCAGCAGTCAGGACAACACCGGGGAGCTGTTTTTT. It specifies CASSQDNTGELFF. The J gene is TRBJ2-2, the V gene TRBV5-1; no reliable D call. The CDR3 spans 13 residues. V was cut by 5 bases and J by 2 bases, with 7 bases left in between. Germline CDR1 reads SGHRS; CDR2 reads YFSETQ.

The J gene is TRBJ1-1, the V gene TRBV28, with D uncertain. V was pared by 1 base and J by 0 bases, with 6 bases between. The CDR3 covers 14 residues. Germline-derived CDR1 and CDR2 are MDHEN and SYDVKM. The CDR3 DNA is TGTGCCAGCAGTTTATTCAGCATGAACACTGAAGCTTTCTTT. Residues: CASSLFSMNTEAFF.

The chain couples TRBV7-2 to TRBJ2-7; D possibly matches TRBD1 or TRBD2 (5 bases each). The germline V gene has CDR1 SGHTA and CDR2 FQGNSA. Trimming removed 0 bases from V and 0 bases from J, with 9 bases in between. The CDR3 consists of 15 residues. The chain's CDR3 is CASSLAVGDSYEQYF. CDR3 DNA: TGTGCCAGCAGCTTAGCTGTGGGGGACTCCTACGAGCAGTACTTC. Complete variable domain (other parts from reference TRBV7-2 and TRBJ2-7): GAGVSQSPSNKVTEKGKDVELRCDPISGHTALYWYRQSLGQGLEFLIYFQGNSAPDKSGLPSDRFSAERTGGSVSTLTIQRTQQEDSAVYLCASSLAVGDSYEQYFGPGTRLTVT.

The V call is TRBV27, the J call TRBJ2-7; possibly TRBD1 for D (7 bases). The CDR3 has 15 amino acids. V lost 4 bases and J lost 2, with 15 bases in between. Germline V lookup: CDR1 MNHEY, CDR2 SMNVEV (reference sequence). The DNA for the CDR3 is TGTGCCAGCAGTTCGGAGGGGGCAGGGACCTACGAGCAGTACTTC. As protein: CASSSEGAGTYEQYF.

The chain employs TRBV19 and TRBJ1-1, with D unclear. CDR3 length: 13 residues. CDR1 and CDR2 from the germline V gene are LNHDA and SQIVND (reference sequence). The V end was cut by 2 bases, the J end by 0 bases, with 4 bases between. This CDR3 reads CASSILVNTEAFF. CDR3 nucleotides: TGTGCCAGTAGTATACTAGTGAACACTGAAGCTTTCTTT.

V gene TRBV28 combines with J gene TRBJ1-2; 12 bases are a match to TRBD1. The V and J ends lost 3 bases and 7 bases, in that order; junction bases with no gene match: 3. Germline values: CDR1 MDHEN, CDR2 SYDVKM. This CDR3 is 14 amino acids long. CDR3 nucleotides: TGTGCCAGCAGTTTTGGGGGACAGGGGGCTGGCTACACCTTC. Protein sequence: CASSFGGQGAGYTF.

The J gene is TRBJ1-1, the V gene TRBV4-3; D is unclear. Germline CDR1 reads LGHNA; CDR2 reads YSLEER. The CDR3 covers 14 residues. The V end was cut by 0 bases, the J end by 4 bases, with 9 bases between. CDR3 loop: CASSQEDFSTEAFF. The DNA of the CDR3 is TGCGCCAGCAGCCAAGAAGACTTTAGCACTGAAGCTTTCTTT.

The chain links TRBV10-3 to TRBJ2-1; 11 nucleotides line up with TRBD2. Germline loops: CDR1 ENHRY, CDR2 SYGVKD. The CDR3 length is 21 residues. Losses at the gene ends were 2 bases for V and 6 bases for J; bases not matched to a gene: 21. The CDR3 loop is CAISEPLTSGITGGSGNEQFF. The DNA for the CDR3 is TGTGCCATCAGTGAGCCCTTGACTAGCGGGATCACTGGGGGGTCGGGCAATGAGCAGTTCTTC.

The chain employs TRBV29-1 and TRBJ2-3; D is ambiguous. Germline V gene lookup returns CDR1 SQVTM and CDR2 ANQGSEA. V shed 2 bases and J shed 3 bases, with 15 bases lying between them. The CDR3 sequence is 15 residues long. CDR3 nucleotides: TGCAGCGTTGAATACCCGAACCACGGTACAGATACGCAGTATTTT. Amino acids: CSVEYPNHGTDTQYF.

The chain couples TRBV28 to TRBJ1-2; 9 positions match TRBD1. Germline-derived CDR1 and CDR2 are MDHEN and SYDVKM. The CDR3 is made up of 16 amino acids. Unmatched junction bases numbered 13, after V lost 6 bases and J lost 5 bases. The CDR3 loop is CASSRRNRQGGYGYTF. DNA of the CDR3: TGTGCCAGCAGCCGCCGGAACCGACAGGGGGGGTATGGCTACACCTTC.

CDR3 protein: CASTTGLVHEQFF. DNA of the CDR3: TGTGCCAGCACCACCGGACTCGTCCATGAGCAGTTCTTC. The chain couples TRBV28 to TRBJ2-1; D is possibly TRBD2 (5 bases). Germline CDR1 is MDHEN and CDR2 is SYDVKM. There are 13 residues in the CDR3. Trimming took off 7 bases at V and 8 bases at J, with 15 bases between the two ends.

The chain employs TRBV29-1 and TRBJ2-1; 8 bases are a match to TRBD2. Trimming cost V 3 bases and J 8 bases; bases outside gene matches: 6. This CDR3 spans 13 amino acids. Per the germline V gene, CDR1 is SQVTM and CDR2 is ANQGSEA. CDR3 in amino acids: CSVEERELDEQFF. The CDR3 nucleotides are TGCAGCGTTGAGGAGCGGGAGTTGGATGAGCAGTTCTTC.

The rearrangement joins TRBV27 to TRBJ2-5; TRBD1 matches 10 bases. CDR1 is MNHEY and CDR2 is SMNVEV in the germline V gene (reference sequence). The CDR3 length is 14 residues. V was pared by 7 bases and J by 2 bases, with 4 bases of the junction left unmatched. The CDR3 nucleotides read TGTGCCAGCACCTCGGACAGGGGGCAAGAGACCCAGTACTTC. Its translation is CASTSDRGQETQYF.

The chain is built from TRBV7-2 and TRBJ2-7; TRBD1 or TRBD2 may be the D gene (5 bases each). The CDR3 is 13 residues long. The V end was cut by 5 bases, the J end by 2 bases, with 10 bases between. Germline V gene sequence: CDR1 SGHTA, CDR2 FQGNSA. The CDR3 DNA is TGTGCCAGCAGCCCCCGGGGCGCCTACGAGCAGTACTTC. Translated: CASSPRGAYEQYF. Using reference TRBV7-2 and TRBJ2-7 for the parts outside the CDR3, the full variable domain is GAGVSQSPSNKVTEKGKDVELRCDPISGHTALYWYRQSLGQGLEFLIYFQGNSAPDKSGLPSDRFSAERTGGSVSTLTIQRTQQEDSAVYLCASSPRGAYEQYFGPGTRLTVT.

This clone was seen ten or more times. This CDR3 reads CASSQAIAGAREQYF. The CDR3 DNA sequence: TGTGCCAGCAGCCAAGCAATAGCGGGGGCGCGCGAGCAGTACTTC. J is TRBJ2-7 and V is TRBV4-2, with 9 bases fitting TRBD2. V shed 1 base and J 6 bases; nucleotides not matched to a gene: 7. Germline V gene sequence: CDR1 LGHNA, CDR2 YNFKEQ. The CDR3 sequence is 15 residues long.

CDR3 coding DNA: TGTGCCAGCAGTCAACCGGGACAGGGGTTGGCTGAGCAGTTCTTC. This translates into CASSQPGQGLAEQFF. J is TRBJ2-1 and V is TRBV6-6; 10 bases agree with TRBD1. CDR1 MNHNY and CDR2 SVGAGI come from the germline V gene (reference sequence). V dropped 5 bases and J dropped 9; count of bases not matched to a gene: 10. The CDR3 loop spans 15 amino acids.

The chain has TRBV5-5 and TRBJ1-2, with D perhaps TRBD1 (5 bases). V gave up 3 bases and J gave up 3 bases, with 9 bases separating them. CDR1 and CDR2 from the germline V gene are SGHKS and YYEKEE (reference sequence). The CDR3 contains 13 residues. This CDR3 reads CASSWGRDYGYTF. The CDR3 bases are TGTGCCAGCAGCTGGGGACGAGACTATGGCTACACCTTC. The full variable domain, completed using reference TRBV5-5 and TRBJ1-2, is DAGVTQSPTHLIKTRGQQVTLRCSPISGHKSVSWYQQVLGQGPQFIFQYYEKEERGRGNFPDRFSARQFPNYSSELNVNALLLGDSALYLCASSWGRDYGYTFGSGTRLTVV.

J is TRBJ2-1 and V is TRBV7-3; the match to TRBD2 covers 12 bases. The CDR3 spans 15 residues. Germline V gene lookup returns CDR1 SGHTA and CDR2 FQGTGA. J gave up 6 bases and V 4 bases, and 4 bases lay outside the gene matches. The CDR3 nucleotides read TGTGCCAGCAGCTCGCGGACTAGCGGGATCAATGAGCAGTTCTTC. Encoded protein: CASSSRTSGINEQFF.

The CDR3 is CASSVLWVASNTGELFF. CDR3 in DNA: TGTGCCAGCAGCGTCTTATGGGTAGCGTCGAACACCGGGGAGCTGTTTTTT. The chain couples TRBV9 to TRBJ2-2, with D possibly being TRBD2 (5 bases). The CDR3 totals 17 residues. CDR1 is SGDLS and CDR2 is YYNGEE in the germline V gene. The germline V and J ends were trimmed by 2 bases and 0 bases, with 14 bases remaining between them.

This clone was seen a single time. This chain links TRBV11-2 with TRBJ2-7; possible D gene TRBD1, 6 bases. This CDR3 contains 16 residues. V was trimmed by 2 bases and J by 1 base, leaving 15 bases between them. Looked up from germline, CDR1 is SGHAT and CDR2 is FQNNGV. As DNA, the CDR3 is TGTGCCAGCAGCTTAAGTGGGACAATTTCTTCCTACGAGCAGTACTTC. This sequence encodes CASSLSGTISSYEQYF.

A few counts support this clone. In the same sample, other DNA sequences code for this CDR3. The chain carries TRBV7-2 and TRBJ2-7; 9 bases are shared with TRBD2. Unmatched junction bases numbered 2, after V lost 3 bases and J lost 2 bases. CDR1 is SGHTA, CDR2 FQGNSA, per germline. The CDR3 consists of 14 residues. CDR3 residues: CASSLREGPYEQYF. CDR3 coding DNA: TGTGCCAGCAGCTTGCGGGAGGGGCCCTACGAGCAGTACTTC.